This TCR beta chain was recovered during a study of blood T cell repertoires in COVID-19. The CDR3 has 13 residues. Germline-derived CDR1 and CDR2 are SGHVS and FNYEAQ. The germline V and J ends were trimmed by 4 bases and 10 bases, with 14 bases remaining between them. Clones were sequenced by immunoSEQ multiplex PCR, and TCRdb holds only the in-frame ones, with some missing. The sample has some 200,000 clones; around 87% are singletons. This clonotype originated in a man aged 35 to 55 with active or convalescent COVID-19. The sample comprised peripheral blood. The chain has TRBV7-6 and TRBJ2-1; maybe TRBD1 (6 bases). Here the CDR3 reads CASSSPGAQEQFF. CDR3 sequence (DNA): TGTGCCAGCAGCTCTCCAGGGGCCCAAGAGCAGTTCTTC.